This T cell receptor beta chain emerged from a study of T cells in Graves' hyperthyroidism and ophthalmopathy. To note about this clonotype: Given a much more abundant clone one base away, this may be a read error.

Germline V gives CDR1 SNHLY, CDR2 FYNNEI. The CDR3 spans 14 residues. Trimming pared 7 bases from V and 9 bases from J, leaving 19 bases between. The source material, RNA transcripts, was used to amplify TCR beta CDR3 regions. HTBI primers were the set used in a first-round RT-PCR of the TCR CDR3. MiXCR, run by TCRdb on the multiplex PCR reads, gives a single entry per CDR3 protein. The table has around 350,000 distinct CDR3 sequences, 15% seen once. The chain links TRBV2 to TRBJ1-5, with a tentative D call TRBD1 (6 bases). The clonotype comes from a woman aged 55-75 years with Graves' ophthalmopathy. Specimen: blood. The CDR3 loop is CASMRGQGTPPQHF. CDR3 in DNA: TGTGCCAGCATGAGAGGGCAGGGGACCCCGCCCCAGCATTTT. Drawing the rest from reference TRBV2 and TRBJ1-5, the complete variable domain is EPEVTQTPSHQVTQMGQEVILRCVPISNHLYFYWYRQILGQKVEFLVSFYNNEISEKSEIFDDQFSVERPDGSNFTLKIRSTKLEDSAMYFCASMRGQGTPPQHFGDGTRLSIL.